This is a list of T cell receptor beta chains from one sample in a study of T cell changes during pregnancy in multiple sclerosis. This table comes from immunoSEQ multiplex PCR, and its TCRdb copy is limited to in-frame clones, with some not included. Among 70,000 to 75,000 clones, 80% to 95% were seen once, and the ten largest hold about 2.5%. This specimen consisted of peripheral blood, obtained before pregnancy. Every receptor here comes from a female donor with multiple sclerosis, enrolled in a pregnancy study. Both conserved end residues are part of each CDR3. A D gene is named only where the DNA matches it firmly.

J gene,D gene,V gene,CDR3 protein,CDR3 DNA
TRBJ2-1,TRBD2,TRBV6-5,CASSYLAGVNEQFF,TGTGCCAGCAGTTACTTGGCGGGAGTTAATGAGCAGTTCTTC
TRBJ2-1,TRBD2,TRBV18,CASSPPTSGGYNEQFF,TGTGCCAGCTCACCACCCACTAGCGGGGGCTACAATGAGCAGTTCTTC
TRBJ1-5,.,TRBV9,CASSVDDRLTGQPQHF,TGTGCCAGCAGCGTAGACGACAGGTTAACGGGTCAGCCCCAGCATTTT
TRBJ2-5,TRBD2,TRBV11-2,CASSLEASGTETQYF,TGTGCCAGCAGCTTAGAAGCTAGCGGAACAGAGACCCAGTACTTC
TRBJ2-5,TRBD1,TRBV27,CASKSRPGQFEETQYF,TGTGCCAGCAAGTCCCGCCCGGGACAGTTTGAGGAGACCCAGTACTTC
TRBJ2-3,.,TRBV2,CASSAQGLRATDTQYF,TGTGCCAGCAGTGCCCAGGGGTTAAGGGCCACAGATACGCAGTATTTT
TRBJ2-2,TRBD1,TRBV19,CASSGADRPTGELFF,TGTGCCAGTAGTGGGGCGGACAGGCCCACCGGGGAGCTGTTTTTT
TRBJ2-7,.,TRBV20-1,CSAEPGYEQYF,TGCAGTGCCGAACCAGGATACGAGCAGTACTTC
TRBJ2-5,TRBD2,TRBV11-2,CASSSLAGGRAKETQYF,TGTGCCAGCAGCTCCCTCGCCGGCGGGAGGGCCAAAGAGACCCAGTACTTC
TRBJ1-2,TRBD1,TRBV30,CAWRYGTGGRYTF,TGTGCCTGGAGATACGGGACAGGGGGCCGCTACACCTTC
TRBJ2-3,.,TRBV15,CATSRASASTDTQYF,TGTGCCACCAGCAGAGCTAGCGCAAGCACAGATACGCAGTATTTT
TRBJ2-7,TRBD2,TRBV29-1,CSALSGSGGYEQYF,TGCAGCGCTCTAAGCGGGAGCGGAGGCTACGAGCAGTACTTC
TRBJ2-5,TRBD2,TRBV7-9,CASRSGRVETQYF,TGTGCCAGCCGTAGCGGGAGAGTAGAGACCCAGTACTTC
TRBJ1-5,.,TRBV29-1,CSVRTANNQPQHF,TGCAGCGTTAGGACAGCTAATAATCAGCCCCAGCATTTT
TRBJ2-7,.,TRBV27,CASSLEDNYEQYF,TGTGCCAGCAGTTTGGAGGATAACTACGAGCAGTACTTC
TRBJ1-2,.,TRBV7-2,CASSLIAEPSDGYTF,TGTGCCAGCAGCTTAATAGCGGAACCGAGCGATGGCTACACCTTC
TRBJ2-7,.,TRBV7-2,CASSLAIGSSYEQYF,TGTGCCAGCAGCTTAGCTATAGGGAGCTCCTACGAGCAGTACTTC
TRBJ2-3,TRBD1,TRBV11-2,CASSYRDRVTDTQYF,TGTGCCAGCAGCTACCGGGACAGGGTTACAGATACGCAGTATTTT
TRBJ1-1,.,TRBV29-1,CRGGGMNTEAFF,TGCAGGGGGGGAGGGATGAACACTGAAGCTTTCTTT
TRBJ2-5,TRBD1,TRBV6-6,CASSLGTAIETQYF,TGTGCCAGCAGCCTTGGGACAGCCATAGAGACCCAGTACTTC
TRBJ2-4,TRBD1,TRBV27,CASSRGSVKNIQYF,TGTGCCAGCTCCAGGGGGTCGGTCAAAAACATTCAGTACTTC
TRBJ2-1,TRBD1,TRBV5-1,CASSSRVSGGVNEQFF,TGCGCCAGCAGCTCGCGCGTTTCAGGGGGAGTAAATGAGCAGTTCTTC
TRBJ2-2,TRBD2,TRBV19,CASSIDWTSANTGELFF,TGTGCCAGTAGTATAGATTGGACTAGCGCGAACACCGGGGAGCTGTTTTTT
TRBJ2-5,.,TRBV27,CASSLGLGSTETQYF,TGTGCCAGCAGTTTAGGTCTCGGGAGTACGGAGACCCAGTACTTC
TRBJ1-4,.,TRBV30,CAWRFRGATNEKLFF,TGTGCCTGGAGGTTCCGGGGAGCAACTAATGAAAAACTGTTTTTT
TRBJ2-3,TRBD2,TRBV7-2,CASSLDYRAGWADTQYF,TGTGCCAGCAGCTTAGATTACCGAGCGGGATGGGCAGATACGCAGTATTTT
TRBJ1-2,.,TRBV11-3,CASSLGDRLKGTNYGYTF,TGTGCCAGCAGCTTAGGCGACAGATTAAAGGGTACTAACTATGGCTACACCTTC